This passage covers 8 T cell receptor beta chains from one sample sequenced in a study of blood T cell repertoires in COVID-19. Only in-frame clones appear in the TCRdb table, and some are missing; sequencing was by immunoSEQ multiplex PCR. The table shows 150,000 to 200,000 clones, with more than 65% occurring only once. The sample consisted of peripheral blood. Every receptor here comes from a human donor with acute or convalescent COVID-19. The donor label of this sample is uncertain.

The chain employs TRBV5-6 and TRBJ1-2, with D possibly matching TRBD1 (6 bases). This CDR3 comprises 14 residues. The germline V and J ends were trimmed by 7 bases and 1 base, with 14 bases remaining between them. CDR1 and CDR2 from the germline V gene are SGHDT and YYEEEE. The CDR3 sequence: CASRPGHLNYGYTF. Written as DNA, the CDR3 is TGTGCCAGCCGCCCGGGACACCTTAACTATGGCTACACCTTC.

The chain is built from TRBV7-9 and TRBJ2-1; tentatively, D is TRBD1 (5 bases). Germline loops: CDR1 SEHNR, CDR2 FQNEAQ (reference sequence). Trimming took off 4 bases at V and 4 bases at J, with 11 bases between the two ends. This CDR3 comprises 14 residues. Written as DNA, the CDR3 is TGTGCCAGCAGCTCGACAGAGAATTACAATGAGCAGTTCTTC. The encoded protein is CASSSTENYNEQFF.

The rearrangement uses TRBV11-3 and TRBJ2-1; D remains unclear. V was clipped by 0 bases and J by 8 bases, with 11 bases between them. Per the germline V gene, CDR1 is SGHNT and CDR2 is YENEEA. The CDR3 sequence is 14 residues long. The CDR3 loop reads CASSLDQPGDEQFF. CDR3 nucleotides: TGTGCCAGCAGCTTAGACCAGCCAGGCGATGAGCAGTTCTTC.

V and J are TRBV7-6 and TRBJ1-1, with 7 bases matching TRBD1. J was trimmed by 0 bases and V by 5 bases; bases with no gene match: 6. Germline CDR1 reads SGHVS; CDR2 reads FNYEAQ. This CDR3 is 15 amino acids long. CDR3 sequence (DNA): TGTGCCAGCAGCAAAATGACAGGGTTGAACACTGAAGCTTTCTTT. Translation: CASSKMTGLNTEAFF.

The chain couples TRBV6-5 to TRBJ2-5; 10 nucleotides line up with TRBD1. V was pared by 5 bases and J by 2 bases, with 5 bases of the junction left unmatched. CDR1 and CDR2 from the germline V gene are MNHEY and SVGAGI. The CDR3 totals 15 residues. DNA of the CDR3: TGTGCCAGCAGTCCGGGACAGGGGCGGCAAGAGACCCAGTACTTC. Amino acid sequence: CASSPGQGRQETQYF.

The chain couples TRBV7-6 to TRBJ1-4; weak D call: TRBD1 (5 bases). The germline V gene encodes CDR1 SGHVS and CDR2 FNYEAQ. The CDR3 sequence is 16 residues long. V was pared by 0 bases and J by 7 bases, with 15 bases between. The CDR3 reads CASSLAPRGSGEKLFF. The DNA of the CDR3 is TGTGCCAGCAGCTTAGCCCCCCGGGGGTCGGGTGAAAAACTGTTTTTT.

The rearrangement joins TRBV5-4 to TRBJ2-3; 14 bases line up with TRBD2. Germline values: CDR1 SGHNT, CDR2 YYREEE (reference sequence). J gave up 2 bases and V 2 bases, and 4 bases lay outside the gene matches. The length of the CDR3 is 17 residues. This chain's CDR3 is CASSFRLAGGPTDTQYF. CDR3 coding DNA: TGTGCCAGCAGCTTCCGACTAGCGGGAGGGCCCACAGATACGCAGTATTTT.

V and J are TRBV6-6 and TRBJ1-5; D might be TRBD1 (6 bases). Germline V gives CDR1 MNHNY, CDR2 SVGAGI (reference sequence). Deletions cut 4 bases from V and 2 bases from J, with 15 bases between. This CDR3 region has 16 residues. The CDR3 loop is CASSSERGGGNQPQHF. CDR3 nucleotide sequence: TGTGCCAGCAGTTCAGAAAGAGGGGGGGGCAATCAGCCCCAGCATTTT.